This T cell receptor beta chain was sequenced for a study of OX40 agonist ivuxolimab in advanced cancers. Turning to the study itself: Past anti-PD-1, anti-PD-L1 or anti-CTLA-4 therapy was accepted, and approximately 37% had received some.

The data were produced by immunoSEQ multiplex PCR, yet TCRdb's version contains in-frame clones alone and is incomplete. Here the sample spans some 71,000 clones, 84% being singletons. This CDR3 contains 15 residues. Trimming cost V 4 bases and J 1 base, with 13 bases left between them. The germline V gene encodes CDR1 MDHEN and CDR2 SYDVKM. The chain has TRBV28 and TRBJ1-1; maybe TRBD1 (5 bases). This receptor was identified in an adult with an advanced solid tumor such as melanoma, head and neck, liver or kidney cancer. The sequencing here drew on CD4+ or CD8+ T cells sorted from blood, taken in a trial of the OX40 agonist ivuxolimab. CDR3 protein: CASSSAGGKNTEAFF. In DNA form, the CDR3 reads TGTGCCAGCAGTTCGGCGGGGGGTAAGAACACTGAAGCTTTCTTT.